Detailed here is one TCR beta chain. Its specificity is not known. The data belong to a study of blood T cells in healthy people across ages. A second 7 to 11 cycle PCR used barcoded and J-beta primers. Every sample gave at least 2.5 million paired-end reads containing CDR3. In TCRdb, the 5' RACE reads were re-called with MiXCR into one record per CDR3 protein. Of hundreds of thousands of distinct CDR3 sequences listed, 40% to 45% are singletons. The CDR3 extends over 14 amino acids. Germline values: CDR1 DFQATT, CDR2 SNEGSKA (reference sequence). V was shortened by 0 bases and J by 1 base, with 9 bases between the two germline ends. Whole-study findings and limits: Aged donors had fewer naive CD4+ cells and lower diversity than long-lived donors.

V is TRBV20-1 and J is TRBJ2-5, with D unclear. The sequence was obtained from a man older than 75 in good health. Sequenced material: blood. CDR3 in DNA: TGCAGTGCTAGAGATCTCGTGGGCCAAGAGACCCAGTACTTC. Its translation: CSARDLVGQETQYF.